These 9 T cell receptor beta chains were sequenced from one sample in a study of blood T cell repertoires in COVID-19. TCRdb's copy holds only in-frame clones and misses some; the assay was immunoSEQ multiplex PCR. The sample includes some 250,000 clones, approximately 81% of them seen just once. Input material: peripheral blood. The receptors come from a man aged 55 to 69 with acute or convalescent COVID-19.

This chain links TRBV27 with TRBJ1-2; 8 bases match TRBD1. This CDR3 has 14 amino acids. Germline assignment: CDR1 MNHEY and CDR2 SMNVEV (reference sequence). V lost 5 bases, J lost 3 bases, and 5 bases stayed unmatched. The CDR3 spells CASSATGAYYGYTF. The CDR3 coding sequence is TGTGCCAGCAGTGCGACAGGGGCCTACTATGGCTACACCTTC.

This chain links TRBV4-3 with TRBJ2-2; D is perhaps TRBD2 (6 bases). V was shortened by 2 bases and J by 6 bases, with 16 bases between the two germline ends. The CDR3 contains 16 residues. Germline assignment: CDR1 LGHNA and CDR2 YSLEER. CDR3 coding DNA: TGCGCCAGCAGCCAAACCAGGGAGGTTTCTTCCGGGGAGCTGTTTTTT. Translation gives CASSQTREVSSGELFF.

The chain uses TRBV18 and TRBJ1-3, with TRBD1 as a possible D gene (5 bases). The germline CDR1 and CDR2 sequences are KGHSH and LQKENI. V gave up 2 bases and J gave up 0 bases, with 11 bases separating them. The CDR3 spans 16 residues. The CDR3 sequence is CASSPKQGNSGNTIYF. Here the CDR3 DNA reads TGTGCCAGCTCACCAAAGCAGGGAAACTCTGGAAACACCATATATTTT.

V gene TRBV7-6 combines with J gene TRBJ2-7, with D hard to call. CDR1 and CDR2 (germline): SGHVS, FNYEAQ. With 1 base removed from V and 0 bases from J, the gap between germline ends came to 7 bases. This CDR3 has 14 residues. The DNA for the CDR3 is TGTGCCAGCAGCTTAGGGGCTTACTCCTACGAGCAGTACTTC. Encoded protein: CASSLGAYSYEQYF.

The chain is built from TRBV9 and TRBJ2-5, with 8 nucleotides matching TRBD1. From germline, CDR1 is SGDLS and CDR2 YYNGEE. CDR3 length: 15 residues. Trimming cost V 6 bases and J 4 bases; bases outside gene matches: 11. CDR3 in DNA: TGTGCCAGCACCTCCCAACCAGGGGGCGGAGAGACCCAGTACTTC. This encodes CASTSQPGGGETQYF. The entire variable domain, with the rest obtained from reference TRBV9 and TRBJ2-5, is as follows: DSGVTQTPKHLITATGQRVTLRCSPRSGDLSVYWYQQSLDQGLQFLIQYYNGEERAKGNILERFSAQQFPDLHSELNLSSLELGDSALYFCASTSQPGGGETQYFGPGTRLLVL.

The genes are TRBV29-1 and TRBJ1-1; 9 bases align to TRBD1. The CDR3 is 13 amino acids. V was pared by 7 bases and J by 1 base, with 4 bases of the junction left unmatched. Germline CDR1 reads SQVTM; CDR2 reads ANQGSEA. CDR3 nucleotide sequence: TGCAGCGCCCGGGACAGGGAGAACACTGAAGCTTTCTTT. This codes for CSARDRENTEAFF.

The table lists this clone with a few counts. The chain is built from TRBV24-1 and TRBJ2-3; TRBD2 might be the D (5 bases). CDR1 KGHDR and CDR2 SFDVKD come from the germline V gene. The CDR3 has 15 amino acids. Trimming took off 4 bases at V and 4 bases at J, with 14 bases between the two ends. This CDR3 is CATSETTGSADTQYF. CDR3 in DNA: TGTGCCACCAGTGAGACCACCGGTAGCGCAGATACGCAGTATTTT.

The chain uses TRBV29-1 and TRBJ2-7; 8 nucleotides align to TRBD1. This CDR3 is built from 18 residues. The germline V gene has CDR1 SQVTM and CDR2 ANQGSEA. The trim removed 1 base at V and 6 bases at J, leaving 20 bases unmatched. This CDR3 is CSVEGVAGGKWEASEQYF. The CDR3 nucleotides read TGCAGCGTTGAAGGTGTGGCAGGGGGCAAATGGGAAGCCAGCGAGCAGTACTTC.

The CDR3 is CASSQTVPSSSTGELFF. CDR3 coding DNA: TGTGCCAGCAGCCAGACAGTACCATCGTCGAGCACCGGGGAGCTGTTTTTT. The J gene is TRBJ2-2, the V gene TRBV3-1 (or the pseudogene TRBV3-2); D might be TRBD1 (5 bases). The CDR3 length is 17 residues. The V and J ends lost 3 bases and 4 bases respectively, with 18 bases between them. Germline assignment: CDR1 LGHDT and CDR2 YNNKEL (reference sequence).